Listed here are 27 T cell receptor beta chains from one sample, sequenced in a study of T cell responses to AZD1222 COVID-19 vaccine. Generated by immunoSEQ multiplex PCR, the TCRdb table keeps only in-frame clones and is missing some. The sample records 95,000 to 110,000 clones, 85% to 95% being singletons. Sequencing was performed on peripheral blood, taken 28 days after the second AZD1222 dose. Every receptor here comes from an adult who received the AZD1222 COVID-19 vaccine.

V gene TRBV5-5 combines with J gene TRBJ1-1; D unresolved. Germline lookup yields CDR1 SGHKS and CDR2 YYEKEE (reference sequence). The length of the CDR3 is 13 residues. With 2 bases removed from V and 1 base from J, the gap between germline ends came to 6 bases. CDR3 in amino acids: CASSFQGNTEAFF. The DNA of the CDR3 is TGTGCCAGCAGCTTTCAAGGGAACACTGAAGCTTTCTTT.

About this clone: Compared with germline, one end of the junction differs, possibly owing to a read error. The CDR3 DNA follows: TGTGCCAGCAACTTAGGTGCCTCGAACACCGGGGAGCTGTTTTTT. It encodes CASNLGASNTGELFF. The gene calls are TRBV7-9 and TRBJ2-2; no reliable D call. CDR1 and CDR2 from the germline V gene are SEHNR and FQNEAQ (reference sequence). The CDR3 spans 15 residues.

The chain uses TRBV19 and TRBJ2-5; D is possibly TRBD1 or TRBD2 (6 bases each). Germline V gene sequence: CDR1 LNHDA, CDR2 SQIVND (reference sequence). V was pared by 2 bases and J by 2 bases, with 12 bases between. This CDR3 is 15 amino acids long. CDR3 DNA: TGTGCCAGTAGTATATTCCAGGGGAGGCAAGAGACCCAGTACTTC. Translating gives CASSIFQGRQETQYF.

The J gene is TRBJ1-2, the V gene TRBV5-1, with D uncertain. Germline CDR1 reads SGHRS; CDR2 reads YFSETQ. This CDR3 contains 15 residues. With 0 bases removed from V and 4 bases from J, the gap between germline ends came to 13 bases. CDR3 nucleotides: TGCGCCAGCAGCTTGGCCGACACCGGATCCTATGGCTACACCTTC. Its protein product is CASSLADTGSYGYTF.

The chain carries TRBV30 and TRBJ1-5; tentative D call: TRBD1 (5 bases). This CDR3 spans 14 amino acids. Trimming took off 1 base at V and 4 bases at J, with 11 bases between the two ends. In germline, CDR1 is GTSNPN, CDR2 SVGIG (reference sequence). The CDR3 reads CAWSEDIENQPQHF. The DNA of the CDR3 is TGTGCCTGGAGTGAGGACATCGAAAATCAGCCCCAGCATTTT. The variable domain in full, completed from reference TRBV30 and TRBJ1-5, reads SQTIHQWPATLVQPVGSPLSLECTVEGTSNPNLYWYRQAAGRGLQLLFYSVGIGQISSEVPQNLSASRPQDRQFILSSKKLLLSDSGFYLCAWSEDIENQPQHFGDGTRLSIL.

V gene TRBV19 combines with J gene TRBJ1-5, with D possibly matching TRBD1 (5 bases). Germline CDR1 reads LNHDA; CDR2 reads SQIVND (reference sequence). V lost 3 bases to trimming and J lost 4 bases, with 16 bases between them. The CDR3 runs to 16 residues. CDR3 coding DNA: TGTGCCAGTAGTATTACTCGATCACGGGGGAATCAGCCCCAGCATTTT. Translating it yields CASSITRSRGNQPQHF.

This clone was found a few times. The CDR3 protein is CASSPGLYSNQPQHF. The CDR3 nucleotides read TGTGCCAGCAGCCCCGGACTGTATAGCAATCAGCCCCAGCATTTT. The chain recombines TRBV9 with TRBJ1-5; D is uncertain. This CDR3 contains 15 residues. Germline values: CDR1 SGDLS, CDR2 YYNGEE. Trimming removed 4 bases at V and 0 bases at J, with 11 bases between.

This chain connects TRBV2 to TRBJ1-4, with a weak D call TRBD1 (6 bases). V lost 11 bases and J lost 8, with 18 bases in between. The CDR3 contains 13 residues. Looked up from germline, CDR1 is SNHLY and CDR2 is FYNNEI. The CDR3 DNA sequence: TGTGCCGGCTCCGGGACAAGATCCGAAAAACTGTTTTTT. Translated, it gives CAGSGTRSEKLFF.

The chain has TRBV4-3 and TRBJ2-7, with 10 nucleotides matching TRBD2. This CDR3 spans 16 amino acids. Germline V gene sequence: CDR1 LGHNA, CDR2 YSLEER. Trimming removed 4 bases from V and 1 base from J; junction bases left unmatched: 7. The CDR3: CASSRLLAGPSYEQYF. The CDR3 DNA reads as TGCGCCAGCAGCCGCCTACTAGCGGGACCTTCCTACGAGCAGTACTTC.

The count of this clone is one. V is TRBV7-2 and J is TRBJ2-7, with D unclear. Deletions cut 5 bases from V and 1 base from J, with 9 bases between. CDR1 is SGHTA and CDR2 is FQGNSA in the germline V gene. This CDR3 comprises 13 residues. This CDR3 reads CASSGRYSYEQYF. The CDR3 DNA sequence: TGTGCCAGCAGCGGACGTTATTCCTACGAGCAGTACTTC.

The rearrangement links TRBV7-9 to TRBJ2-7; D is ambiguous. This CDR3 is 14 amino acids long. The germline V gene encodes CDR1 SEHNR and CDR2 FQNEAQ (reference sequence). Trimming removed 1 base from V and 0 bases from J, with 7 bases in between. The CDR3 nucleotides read TGTGCCAGCAGCTTAGGGTACAGCTCCTACGAGCAGTACTTC. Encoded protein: CASSLGYSSYEQYF.

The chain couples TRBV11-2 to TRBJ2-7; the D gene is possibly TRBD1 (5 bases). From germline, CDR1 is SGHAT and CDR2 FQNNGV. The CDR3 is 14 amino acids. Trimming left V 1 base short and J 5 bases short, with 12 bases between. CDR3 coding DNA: TGTGCCAGCAGCTTAGTAGGGGCGCTAAACGAGCAGTACTTC. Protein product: CASSLVGALNEQYF.

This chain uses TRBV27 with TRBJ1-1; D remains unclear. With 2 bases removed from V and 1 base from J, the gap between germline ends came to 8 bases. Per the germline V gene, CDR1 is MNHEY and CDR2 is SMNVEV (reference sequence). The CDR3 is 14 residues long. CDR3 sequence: CASSLMGRNTEAFF. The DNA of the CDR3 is TGTGCCAGCAGTTTAATGGGCAGGAACACTGAAGCTTTCTTT.

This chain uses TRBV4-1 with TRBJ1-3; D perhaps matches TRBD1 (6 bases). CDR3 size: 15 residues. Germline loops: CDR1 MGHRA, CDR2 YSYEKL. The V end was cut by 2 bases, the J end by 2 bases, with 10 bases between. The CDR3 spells CASSQPQGTGNTIYF. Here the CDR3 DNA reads TGCGCCAGCAGCCAACCTCAGGGGACTGGAAACACCATATATTTT.

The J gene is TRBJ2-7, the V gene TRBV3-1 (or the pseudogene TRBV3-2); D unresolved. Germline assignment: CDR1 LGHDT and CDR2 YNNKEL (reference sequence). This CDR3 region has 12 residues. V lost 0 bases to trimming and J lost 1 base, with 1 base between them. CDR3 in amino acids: CASSQESYEQYF. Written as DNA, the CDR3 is TGTGCCAGCAGCCAAGAGTCCTACGAGCAGTACTTC.

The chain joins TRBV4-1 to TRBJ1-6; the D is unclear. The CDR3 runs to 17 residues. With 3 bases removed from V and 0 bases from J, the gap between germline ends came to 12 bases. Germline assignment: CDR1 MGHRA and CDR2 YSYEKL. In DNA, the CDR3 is TGCGCCAGCAGCCAGGCCTGGGAGAGCTCCTATAATTCACCCCTCCACTTT. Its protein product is CASSQAWESSYNSPLHF.

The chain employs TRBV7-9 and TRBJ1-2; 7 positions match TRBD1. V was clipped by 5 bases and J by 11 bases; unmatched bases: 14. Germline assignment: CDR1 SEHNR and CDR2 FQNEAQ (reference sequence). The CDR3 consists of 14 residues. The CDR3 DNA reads TGTGCCAGCAGCCCCCACGCTAAAGGGACAGCTTACACCTTC. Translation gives CASSPHAKGTAYTF.

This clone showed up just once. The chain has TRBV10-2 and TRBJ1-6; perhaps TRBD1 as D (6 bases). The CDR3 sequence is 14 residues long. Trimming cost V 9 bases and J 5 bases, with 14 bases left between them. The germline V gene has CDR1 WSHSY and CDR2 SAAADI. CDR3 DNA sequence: TGCGCCAGTAGCACCCAGGGGAATAATTCACCCCTCCACTTT. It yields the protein CASSTQGNNSPLHF.

In DNA, the CDR3 is TGTGCCAGCAGCTTACCGTGGGGCGGGACAGGCTCCTACGAGCAGTACTTC. The encoded protein is CASSLPWGGTGSYEQYF. J is TRBJ2-7 and V is TRBV7-8, with 8 bases that match TRBD1. Germline V lookup: CDR1 SGHVS, CDR2 FQNEAQ. CDR3 length: 17 amino acids. The J segment lost 0 bases and the V segment lost 2 bases, leaving 9 bases of the junction unmatched.

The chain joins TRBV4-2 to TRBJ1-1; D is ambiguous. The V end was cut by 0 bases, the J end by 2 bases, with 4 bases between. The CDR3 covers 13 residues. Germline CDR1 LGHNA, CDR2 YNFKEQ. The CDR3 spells CASSQEINTEAFF. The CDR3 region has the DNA TGTGCCAGCAGCCAAGAAATAAACACTGAAGCTTTCTTT.

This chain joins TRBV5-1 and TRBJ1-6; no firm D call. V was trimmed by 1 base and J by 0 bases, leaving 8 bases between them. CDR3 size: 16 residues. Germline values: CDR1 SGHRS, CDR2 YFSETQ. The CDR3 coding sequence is TGCGCCAGCAGCTTGACCGAGGGCTCCTATAATTCACCCCTCCACTTT. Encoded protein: CASSLTEGSYNSPLHF. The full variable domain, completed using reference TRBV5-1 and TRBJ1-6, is KAGVTQTPRYLIKTRGQQVTLSCSPISGHRSVSWYQQTPGQGLQFLFEYFSETQRNKGNFPGRFSGRQFSNSRSEMNVSTLELGDSALYLCASSLTEGSYNSPLHFGNGTRLTVT.

CDR3 sequence (DNA): TGTGCCAGCAGTCCCTGGACAGGGGGAGGCACCGGGGAGCTGTTTTTT. Translated: CASSPWTGGGTGELFF. The chain recombines TRBV27 with TRBJ2-2; 10 bases fit TRBD1. The CDR3 runs 16 residues. The ends lost 5 bases at V and 4 bases at J; junction bases unmatched: 7. Germline assignment: CDR1 MNHEY and CDR2 SMNVEV (reference sequence).

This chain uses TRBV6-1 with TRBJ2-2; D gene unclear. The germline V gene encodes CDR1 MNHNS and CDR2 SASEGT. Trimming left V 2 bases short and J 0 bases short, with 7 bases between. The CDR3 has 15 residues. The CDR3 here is CASSESDPNTGELFF. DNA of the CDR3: TGTGCCAGCAGTGAAAGTGATCCGAACACCGGGGAGCTGTTTTTT.

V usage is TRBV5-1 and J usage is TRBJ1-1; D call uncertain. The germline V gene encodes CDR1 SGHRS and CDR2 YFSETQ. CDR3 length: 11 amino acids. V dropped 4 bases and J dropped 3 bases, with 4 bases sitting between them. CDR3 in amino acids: CASSVDTEAFF. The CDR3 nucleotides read TGCGCCAGCAGCGTGGACACTGAAGCTTTCTTT. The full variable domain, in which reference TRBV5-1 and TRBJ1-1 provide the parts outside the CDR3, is KAGVTQTPRYLIKTRGQQVTLSCSPISGHRSVSWYQQTPGQGLQFLFEYFSETQRNKGNFPGRFSGRQFSNSRSEMNVSTLELGDSALYLCASSVDTEAFFGQGTRLTVV.

This chain's CDR3 is CSAPRQGWNTEAFF. In DNA, the CDR3 is TGCAGCGCCCCACGACAGGGTTGGAACACTGAAGCTTTCTTT. The chain carries TRBV29-1 and TRBJ1-1; 7 bases fit TRBD1. Germline V lookup: CDR1 SQVTM, CDR2 ANQGSEA. Unmatched junction bases numbered 9, after V lost 7 bases and J lost 1 base. The CDR3 length is 14 residues.

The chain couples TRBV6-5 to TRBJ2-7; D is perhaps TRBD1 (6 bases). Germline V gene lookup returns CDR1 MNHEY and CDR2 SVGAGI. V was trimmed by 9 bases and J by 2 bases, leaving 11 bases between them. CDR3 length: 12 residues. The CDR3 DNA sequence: TGTGCCAGTTGGGACACTACCTACGAGCAGTACTTC. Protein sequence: CASWDTTYEQYF.

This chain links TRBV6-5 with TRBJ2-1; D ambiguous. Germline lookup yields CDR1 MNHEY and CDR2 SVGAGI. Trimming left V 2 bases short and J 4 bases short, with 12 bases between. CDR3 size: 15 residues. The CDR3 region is CASSYDSTKYNEQFF. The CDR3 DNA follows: TGTGCCAGCAGTTACGACTCGACGAAATACAATGAGCAGTTCTTC.